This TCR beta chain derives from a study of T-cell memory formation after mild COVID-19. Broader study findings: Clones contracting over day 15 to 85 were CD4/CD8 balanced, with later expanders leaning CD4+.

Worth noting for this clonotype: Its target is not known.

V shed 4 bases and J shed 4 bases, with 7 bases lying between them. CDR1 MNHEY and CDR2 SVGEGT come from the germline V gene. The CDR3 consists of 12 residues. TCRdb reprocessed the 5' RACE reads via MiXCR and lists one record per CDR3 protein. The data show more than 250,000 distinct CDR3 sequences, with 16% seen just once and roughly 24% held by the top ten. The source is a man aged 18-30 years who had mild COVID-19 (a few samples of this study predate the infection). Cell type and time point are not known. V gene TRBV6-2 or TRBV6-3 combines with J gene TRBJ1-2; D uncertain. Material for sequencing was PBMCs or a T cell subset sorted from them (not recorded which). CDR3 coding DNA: TGTGCCAGCAGTTCTCAGACCTATGGCTACACCTTC. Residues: CASSSQTYGYTF.